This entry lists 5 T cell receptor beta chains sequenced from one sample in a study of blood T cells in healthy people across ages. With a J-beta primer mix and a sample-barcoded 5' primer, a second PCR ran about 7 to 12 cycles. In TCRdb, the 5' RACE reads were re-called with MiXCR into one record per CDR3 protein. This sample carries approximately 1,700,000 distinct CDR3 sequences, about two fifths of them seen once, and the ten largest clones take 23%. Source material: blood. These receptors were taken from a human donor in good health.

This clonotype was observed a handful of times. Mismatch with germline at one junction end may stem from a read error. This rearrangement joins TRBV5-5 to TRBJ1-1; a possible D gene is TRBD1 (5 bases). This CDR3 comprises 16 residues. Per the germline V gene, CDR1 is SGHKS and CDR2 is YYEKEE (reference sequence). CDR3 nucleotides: TGTGTCAGCAGCTTCGTCGGGGGAGCCGGAGGCACTGAAGCTTTCTTT. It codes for CVSSFVGGAGGTEAFF.

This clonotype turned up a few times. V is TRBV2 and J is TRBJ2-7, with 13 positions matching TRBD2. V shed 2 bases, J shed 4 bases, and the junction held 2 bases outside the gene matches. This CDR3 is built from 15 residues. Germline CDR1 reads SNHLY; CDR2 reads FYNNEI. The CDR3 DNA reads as TGTGCCAGCAGTGAACGGGGACTAGCGGGATACGAGCAGTACTTC. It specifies CASSERGLAGYEQYF. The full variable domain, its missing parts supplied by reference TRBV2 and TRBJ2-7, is EPEVTQTPSHQVTQMGQEVILRCVPISNHLYFYWYRQILGQKVEFLVSFYNNEISEKSEIFDDQFSVERPDGSNFTLKIRSTKLEDSAMYFCASSERGLAGYEQYFGPGTRLTVT.

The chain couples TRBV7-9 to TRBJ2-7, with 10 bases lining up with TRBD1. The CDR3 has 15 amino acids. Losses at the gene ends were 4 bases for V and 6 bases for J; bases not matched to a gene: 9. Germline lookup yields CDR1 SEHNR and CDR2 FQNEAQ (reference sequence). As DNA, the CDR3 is TGTGCCAGCAGCTCCCCCGGGACAGGGGTGAGCGAGCAGTACTTC. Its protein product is CASSSPGTGVSEQYF.

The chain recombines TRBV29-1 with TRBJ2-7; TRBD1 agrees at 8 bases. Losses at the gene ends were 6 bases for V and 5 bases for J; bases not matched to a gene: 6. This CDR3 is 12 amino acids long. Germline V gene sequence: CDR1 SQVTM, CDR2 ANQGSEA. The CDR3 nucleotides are TGCAGCGTCCAAGACAGGGGCAACGAGCAGTACTTC. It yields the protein CSVQDRGNEQYF.

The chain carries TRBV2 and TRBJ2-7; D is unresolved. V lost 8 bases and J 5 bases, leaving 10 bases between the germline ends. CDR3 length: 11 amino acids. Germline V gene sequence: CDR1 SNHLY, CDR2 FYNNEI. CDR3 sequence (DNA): TGTGCCAGCCGGACGTGGGACGAGCAGTACTTC. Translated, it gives CASRTWDEQYF.